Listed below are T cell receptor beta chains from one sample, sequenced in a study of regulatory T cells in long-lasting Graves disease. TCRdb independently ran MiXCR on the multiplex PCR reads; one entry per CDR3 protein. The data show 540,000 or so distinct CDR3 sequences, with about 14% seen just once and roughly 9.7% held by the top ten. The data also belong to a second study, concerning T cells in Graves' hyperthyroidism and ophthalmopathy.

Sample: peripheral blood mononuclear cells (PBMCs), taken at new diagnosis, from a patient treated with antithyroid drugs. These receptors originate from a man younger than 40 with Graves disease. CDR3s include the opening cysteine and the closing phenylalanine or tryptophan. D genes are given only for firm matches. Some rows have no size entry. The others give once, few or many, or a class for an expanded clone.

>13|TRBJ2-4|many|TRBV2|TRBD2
CASSPGGENIQYF
TGTGCCAGCAGCCCCGGGGGGGAAAACATTCAGTACTTC
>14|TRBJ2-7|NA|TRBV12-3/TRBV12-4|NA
CASSLDSRLYEQYF
TGTGCCAGCAGTTTAGACTCTCGGCTCTACGAGCAGTACTTC
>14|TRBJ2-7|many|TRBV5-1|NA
CASSPGSRPYEQYF
TGCGCCAGCAGCCCAGGGTCCCGACCCTACGAGCAGTACTTC
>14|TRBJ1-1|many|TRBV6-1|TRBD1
CASDKDRGWTEAFF
TGTGCCAGCGATAAGGACAGGGGTTGGACTGAAGCTTTCTTT
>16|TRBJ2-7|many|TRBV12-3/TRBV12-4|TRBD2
CVSSFTFPGGAYEQYF
TGTGTCAGCAGTTTCACCTTTCCGGGGGGTGCCTACGAGCAGTACTTC
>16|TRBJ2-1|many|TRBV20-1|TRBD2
CSARAPLTSADNEQFF
TGCAGTGCTAGAGCTCCCCTGACTAGCGCCGACAATGAGCAGTTCTTC
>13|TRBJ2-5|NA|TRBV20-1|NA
CSAWTDPSETQYF
TGCAGTGCCTGGACAGACCCCTCAGAGACCCAGTACTTC
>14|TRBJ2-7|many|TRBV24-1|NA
CATSETGISYEQYF
TGTGCCACCAGTGAAACAGGAATCTCCTACGAGCAGTACTTC
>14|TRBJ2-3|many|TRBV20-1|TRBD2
CSARSGRETDTQYF
TGCAGTGCTAGGTCCGGGAGGGAGACAGATACGCAGTATTTT
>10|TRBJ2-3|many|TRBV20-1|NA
CSAVRDTQYF
TGCAGTGCCGTGAGAGATACGCAGTATTTT
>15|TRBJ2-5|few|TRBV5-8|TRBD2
CASSLRASGSETQYF
TGTGCCAGCAGCTTGCGGGCTAGCGGGAGTGAGACCCAGTACTTC
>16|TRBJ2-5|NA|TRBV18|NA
CASSPGIGRIQETQYF
TGTGCCAGCTCACCCGGTATTGGGCGTATCCAAGAGACCCAGTACTTC
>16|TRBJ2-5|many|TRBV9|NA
CASSAEGGALQETQYF
TGTGCCAGCAGCGCCGAAGGTGGGGCTCTCCAAGAGACCCAGTACTTC
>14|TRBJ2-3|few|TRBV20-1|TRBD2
CSAVAGEGTDTQYF
TGCAGTGCCGTAGCGGGAGAGGGGACAGATACGCAGTATTTT
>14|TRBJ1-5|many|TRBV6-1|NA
CASSRRTVNQPQHF
TGTGCCAGCAGTCGACGGACAGTTAATCAGCCCCAGCATTTT
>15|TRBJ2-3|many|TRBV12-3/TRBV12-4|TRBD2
CASRRTSANTDTQYF
TGTGCCAGCAGACGGACTAGCGCGAACACAGATACGCAGTATTTT
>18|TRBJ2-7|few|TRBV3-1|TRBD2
CASSQDGLATAGGHEQYF
TGTGCCAGCAGCCAAGACGGACTAGCAACAGCGGGGGGGCACGAGCAGTACTTC
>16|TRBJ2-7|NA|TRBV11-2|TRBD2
CASSLGSAGVFYEQYF
TGTGCCAGCAGCTTAGGCTCCGCGGGAGTATTCTACGAGCAGTACTTC
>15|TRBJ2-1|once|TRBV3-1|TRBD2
CASSQGLAGGDEQFF
TGTGCCAGCAGCCAAGGGCTAGCGGGAGGGGATGAGCAGTTCTTC
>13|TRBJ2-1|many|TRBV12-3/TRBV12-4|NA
CASSRVPAGVQFF
TGTGCCAGCAGTAGGGTCCCGGCGGGCGTGCAGTTCTTC
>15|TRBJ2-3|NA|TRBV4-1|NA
CASSQEGTGTETQYF
TGCGCCAGCAGCCAAGAAGGGACTGGCACAGAAACGCAGTATTTT
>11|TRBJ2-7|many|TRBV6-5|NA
CASSYGLRGYF
TGTGCCAGCAGTTACGGTCTCCGGGGGTACTTC
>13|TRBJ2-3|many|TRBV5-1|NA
CASSSQSTDTQYF
TGTGCCAGCAGTTCCCAGAGCACAGATACGCAGTATTTT
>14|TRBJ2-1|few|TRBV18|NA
CASQGQSSYNEQFF
TGTGCCAGTCAAGGACAGAGCTCCTACAATGAGCAGTTCTTC
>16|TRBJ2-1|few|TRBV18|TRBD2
CASSHETSGRGEEQFF
TGTGCCAGCTCTCATGAGACTAGCGGGAGGGGAGAGGAGCAGTTCTTC
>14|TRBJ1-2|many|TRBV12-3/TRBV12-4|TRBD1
CASSRPTGSYGYTF
TGTGCCAGCAGTCGGCCGACAGGGTCGTATGGCTACACCTTC
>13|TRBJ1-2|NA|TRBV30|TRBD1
CAWSKRTGFGYTF
TGTGCCTGGAGCAAGAGGACAGGGTTTGGCTACACCTTC
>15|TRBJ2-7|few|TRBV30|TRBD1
CAWSAGTGFFGEQYF
TGTGCCTGGAGTGCAGGGACAGGGTTTTTCGGGGAGCAGTACTTC
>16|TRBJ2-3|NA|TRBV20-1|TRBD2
CSARRGTSGSTDTQYF
TGCAGTGCTAGGCGAGGGACTAGCGGGAGCACAGATACGCAGTATTTT
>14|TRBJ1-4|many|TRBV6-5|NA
CASSYRTDDEKLFF
TGTGCCAGCAGTTATAGGACGGATGATGAAAAACTGTTTTTT
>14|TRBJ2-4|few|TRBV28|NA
CASSRETAVNIQYF
TGTGCCAGCAGCCGAGAGACAGCCGTAAACATTCAGTACTTC
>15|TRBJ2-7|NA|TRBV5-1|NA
CASSSEGDSSNEQYF
TGCGCCAGCAGCTCCGAGGGGGACTCCTCAAATGAGCAGTACTTC
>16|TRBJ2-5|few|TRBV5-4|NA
CASSPGTSGWQETQYF
TGTGCCAGCAGCCCCGGTACATCCGGTTGGCAAGAGACCCAGTACTTC
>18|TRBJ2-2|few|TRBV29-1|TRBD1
CSVGGTGTFWGSTGELFF
TGCAGCGTTGGGGGGACAGGCACTTTTTGGGGGAGCACCGGGGAGCTGTTTTTT
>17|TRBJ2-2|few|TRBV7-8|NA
CASSLSLARVNTGELFF
TGTGCCAGCAGCTTATCGCTAGCGAGGGTGAACACCGGGGAGCTGTTTTTT
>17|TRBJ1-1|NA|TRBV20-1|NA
CSARVGGRGNLNTEAFF
TGCAGTGCTAGAGTCGGGGGGCGGGGGAACCTGAACACTGAAGCTTTCTTT
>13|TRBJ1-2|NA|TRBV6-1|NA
CASSRLRNYGYTF
TGTGCCAGCAGTAGACTCAGGAACTATGGCTACACCTTC
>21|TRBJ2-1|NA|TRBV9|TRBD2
CASGTGLAGGSFLKPYNEQFF
TGTGCCAGCGGGACAGGACTAGCGGGAGGATCCTTCCTAAAACCCTACAATGAGCAGTTCTTC
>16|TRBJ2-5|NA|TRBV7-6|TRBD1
CASSFGTGTYGETQYF
TGTGCCAGCAGCTTCGGGACAGGGACTTACGGGGAGACCCAGTACTTC
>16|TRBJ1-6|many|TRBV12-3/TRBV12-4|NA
CASRRNRDGNNSPLHF
TGTGCCAGCAGGCGCAACCGGGACGGAAATAATTCACCCCTCCACTTT
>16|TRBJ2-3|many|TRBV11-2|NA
CASSLFREKGTDTQYF
TGTGCCAGCAGCTTATTCCGGGAGAAGGGCACAGATACGCAGTATTTT
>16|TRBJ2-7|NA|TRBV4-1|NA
CASSQGGGKVLYEQYF
TGCGCCAGCAGCCAGGGGGGCGGAAAGGTCCTGTACGAGCAGTACTTC
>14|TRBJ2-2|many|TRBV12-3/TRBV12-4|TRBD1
CASSLWDRDGELFF
TGTGCCAGCAGTTTATGGGACAGAGACGGGGAGCTGTTTTTT
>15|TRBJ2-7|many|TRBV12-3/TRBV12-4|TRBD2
CASSWGLAGDYEQYF
TGTGCCAGCAGTTGGGGACTAGCGGGTGACTACGAGCAGTACTTC
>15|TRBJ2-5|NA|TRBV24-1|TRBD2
CATSDSGTSVETQYF
TGTGCCACCAGTGATTCCGGGACTAGCGTCGAGACCCAGTACTTC
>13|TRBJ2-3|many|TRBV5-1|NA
CASSALGTDTQYF
TGCGCCAGCAGCGCGCTGGGGACAGATACGCAGTATTTT
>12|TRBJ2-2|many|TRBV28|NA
CASSLTPGELFF
TGTGCCAGCAGTTTAACCCCCGGGGAGCTGTTTTTT
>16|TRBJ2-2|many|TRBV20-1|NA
CSARDFKRHRTGELFF
TGCAGTGCTAGAGATTTTAAGCGTCACCGCACCGGGGAGCTGTTTTTT
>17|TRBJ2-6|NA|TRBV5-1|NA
CASSEVRRNSGANVLTF
TGCGCCAGCAGCGAGGTCCGGCGGAACTCTGGGGCCAACGTCCTGACTTTC
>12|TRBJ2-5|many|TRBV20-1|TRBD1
CSAPQGAETQYF
TGCAGTGCTCCCCAGGGGGCAGAGACCCAGTACTTC
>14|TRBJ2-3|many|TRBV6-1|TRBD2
CASRLAGSKDTQYF
TGTGCCAGCAGGCTAGCGGGAAGTAAAGATACGCAGTATTTT
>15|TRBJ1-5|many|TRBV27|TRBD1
CASSSSLRGRQPQHF
TGTGCCAGCAGTTCAAGCCTCAGGGGGCGGCAGCCCCAGCATTTT
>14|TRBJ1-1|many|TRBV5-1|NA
CASSLVRETTEAFF
TGCGCCAGCAGCTTGGTCCGGGAGACCACTGAAGCTTTCTTT
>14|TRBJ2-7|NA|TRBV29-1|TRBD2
CSVAGTSGRDEQYF
TGCAGCGTAGCTGGGACTAGCGGGAGGGACGAGCAGTACTTC
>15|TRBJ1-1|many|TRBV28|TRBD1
CASSYKTGGLTEAFF
TGTGCCAGCAGTTACAAGACAGGGGGATTAACTGAAGCTTTCTTT
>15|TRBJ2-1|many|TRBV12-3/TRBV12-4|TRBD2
CASSLFLAGGNEQFF
TGTGCCAGCAGTTTATTCCTAGCGGGAGGAAATGAGCAGTTCTTC
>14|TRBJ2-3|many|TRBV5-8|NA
CASSPESVTDTQYF
TGTGCCAGCAGCCCGGAGAGCGTCACAGATACGCAGTATTTT
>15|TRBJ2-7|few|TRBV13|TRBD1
CASSLGDRTSYEQYF
TGTGCCAGCAGCTTAGGGGACAGGACCTCCTACGAGCAGTACTTC
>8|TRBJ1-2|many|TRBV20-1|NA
CSSYGYTF
TGCAGTTCCTATGGCTACACCTTC
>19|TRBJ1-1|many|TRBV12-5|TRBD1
CASGFNRDRGMEGNTEAFF
TGTGCTAGTGGATTCAACCGGGACAGGGGAATGGAGGGTAACACTGAAGCTTTCTTT